This TCR beta chain originates from a study of blood T cell repertoires in COVID-19. Study-wide background: PBMCs, B-cell-depleted T cells, or T cells were the source of the cDNA or gDNA that made up the material.

Sequencing used immunoSEQ multiplex PCR; TCRdb keeps in-frame clones, though not all of them. The sample has some 150,000 clones; around four fifths are singletons. This CDR3 has 13 amino acids. Per germline, CDR1 GTSNPN and CDR2 SVGIG (reference sequence). V lost 4 bases, J lost 4 bases, and 10 bases lay in between. This clone has a single count. The clonotype comes from a woman aged 70-85 years with COVID-19, enrolled during active disease. This rearrangement joins TRBV30 to TRBJ2-2; D not resolved. Sequencing was done on a sample of peripheral blood. CDR3 loop: CAWTRLSTGELFF. In DNA form, the CDR3 reads TGTGCCTGGACCAGGCTAAGCACCGGGGAGCTGTTTTTT.